This TCR beta chain was retrieved from a study of vaccination effects on CD4 cells after COVID-19 (dated by TCRdb to 2021 to 2024). A note on the overall study: In the ViraFEST assay, PBMC were stimulated with viral peptide pools, and antigen-specific CD4+ T cell clonotypes were then identified by expansion using TCR sequencing. Across the study, the median time from the second dose to post-vaccine sampling was 72 days (range 14 to 241). Approximately 2 million PBMC per well were cultured in IMDM with about 4.6% human AB serum, roughly 10 IU/ml IL-2 and gentamicin, plus 10 ug/ml peptides. SARS-CoV-2 spike-specific CD4+ TCR repertoires from before and after mRNA vaccination were compared in COVID-19 convalescent patients and in infection-naive vaccine recipients. The full study included some 10 COVID-19 convalescent patients and several SARS-CoV-2-naive healthy vaccine recipients. Cultures from other donors in the study were sequenced using the Oncomine TCR Beta short-read assay on an Illumina iSeq 100. On the study overall, not on this receptor specifically: The study was limited by a small number of convalescent patients, and early post-infection timepoints were lacking. Clones induced by infection and clones induced by vaccination both contracted markedly at late timepoints after vaccination, which fits with T cell responses waning over time. Among healthy vaccine recipients, nearly all vaccine-induced clones were SARS-CoV-2 mono-reactive, and just 1 of 255 was cross-reactive with common cold coronaviruses.

V ends up 3 bases short and J 4 bases short, with an unmatched junction base count of 3. The CDR3 goes from the cysteine to the phenylalanine over 14 residues. Only the CDR3 portion is preserved as DNA: 42 bases, with reading frame beginning at the first base. CDR1 and CDR2 were assigned from the germline V gene as MRHNA and SNTAGT. After approximately 11 days of culture, CD4+ T cells were isolated with the EasySep CD4+ T cell isolation kit. Two doses of either the BNT162b2 or the mRNA-1273 mRNA SARS-CoV-2 vaccine were administered to participants. Negative nucleocapsid antibody results before and after vaccination confirmed that the healthy vaccine recipients had no prior SARS-CoV-2 infection. Half of the culture medium was replaced with fresh IL-2-containing medium on days 3 and 7. Unless noted otherwise, every peptide stimulation condition was cultured in triplicate wells. Using Ficoll-Paque Plus gradient centrifugation, PBMC were separated from whole blood and then either used fresh or cryopreserved at -140C. Genomic DNA was extracted from cultured CD4+ T cells with the QIAamp micro DNA kit.

Library generation was performed with the immunoSEQ multiplex PCR assay. TCR beta CDR3 sequencing was performed on DNA from the cultured, isolated CD4+ T cells. In the source study's methods: Non-productive TCR sequences were discarded, and reads were trimmed to the CDR3 region, with only CDR3s of 7 or more amino acids retained. Antigen-specific clonotypes were identified with the MANAFEST web app by comparing expansion in peptide wells against reference cultures. To be called positive, a clone needed expansion at FDR<0.05 compared with the reference and with all other wells, an odds ratio greater than 5, and a frequency greater than 0.1% in two replicate wells. Cross-reactive clonotypes were defined as significantly expanded in SARS-CoV-2 spike wells and in at least one common cold coronavirus spike condition. Levenshtein distance calculated with the stringdist R package was used to assess CDR3 similarity, and unrooted trees were constructed with ape in R 3.6.1. TCRdb stores this immuneACCESS table with in-frame sequences only. Part of the clones is absent; in the studies checked, under half of the shortfall reflects unresolved V genes, and no reason is known for the rest. The V and J calls and the clone size are those of that table, but D and trimming were determined from the DNA. The sample table contains tens of thousands of clones; only one count was recorded for around 69% of them. The top ten constitute approximately 2% of the sample.

On this clone itself: Its antigen specificity is not known. No base-level quality is on record; no much larger clone is a single base apart.

The rearranged segments are TRBV6-4 and TRBJ2-3, and TRBD1 aligns with 8 junction nucleotides. This TCR came from a human donor who received a COVID-19 vaccine. The sequencing here drew on CD4+ T cells from PBMCs cultured without peptide, taken after COVID-19 vaccination. The DNA sequence is given as TGTGCCAGCAGTGAAACAGGGGGACCAGATACGCAGTATTTT. This gives the protein CASSETGGPDTQYF.